Listed here are 18 T cell receptor beta chains from one sample, sequenced in a study of blood T cell repertoires in COVID-19. Assay: immunoSEQ multiplex PCR; the TCRdb copy retains only in-frame clones and omits some. The sample holds some 150,000 clones, approximately 80% seen once. The sample taken for sequencing was peripheral blood. The source of these receptors is a human donor with acute or convalescent COVID-19. The donor label of this sample is uncertain.

The chain is built from TRBV27 and TRBJ1-5; D gene uncertain. Germline V gene sequence: CDR1 MNHEY, CDR2 SMNVEV (reference sequence). Deletions cut 2 bases from V and 8 bases from J, with 13 bases between. The CDR3 runs 14 residues. This CDR3 reads CASSLGATIEPQHF. For the CDR3, the DNA is TGTGCCAGCAGTTTAGGAGCAACCATCGAGCCCCAGCATTTT.

The chain uses TRBV2 and TRBJ2-4; D perhaps matches TRBD2 (6 bases). The CDR3 runs 17 residues. V lost 4 bases and J 0 bases, leaving 16 bases between the germline ends. Germline V gives CDR1 SNHLY, CDR2 FYNNEI. CDR3 in amino acids: CASSVWQAGLAKNIQYF. The DNA for the CDR3 is TGTGCCAGCAGTGTATGGCAGGCGGGGCTAGCCAAAAACATTCAGTACTTC.

V and J are TRBV3-1 (or the pseudogene TRBV3-2) and TRBJ1-1, with TRBD1 identical over 10 bases. The CDR3 runs 17 residues. Germline CDR1 LGHDT, CDR2 YNNKEL (reference sequence). V shed 3 bases, J shed 1 base, and the junction held 8 bases outside the gene matches. The CDR3 protein is CASSQMGQGWGNTEAFF. CDR3 DNA: TGTGCCAGCAGCCAGATGGGACAGGGGTGGGGGAACACTGAAGCTTTCTTT.

This sequence joins TRBV5-1 and TRBJ1-1, with a possible D match to TRBD1 (6 bases). Germline CDR1 reads SGHRS; CDR2 reads YFSETQ. CDR3 length: 15 residues. The V end was cut by 4 bases, the J end by 5 bases, with 18 bases between. The CDR3: CASSTWGQPGTEAFF. In DNA form, the CDR3 reads TGCGCCAGCAGCACGTGGGGACAACCTGGGACTGAAGCTTTCTTT.

Remarks on this clone: Other DNA sequences from this sample encode an identical CDR3 as well. The chain recombines TRBV5-1 with TRBJ1-1, with D unclear. The CDR3 loop spans 13 amino acids. Germline assignment: CDR1 SGHRS and CDR2 YFSETQ. V was pared by 4 bases and J by 0 bases, with 7 bases between. The CDR3 DNA is TGCGCCAGCAGCCCACAGTTGAACACTGAAGCTTTCTTT. It encodes CASSPQLNTEAFF.

The chain joins TRBV20-1 to TRBJ1-2; D ambiguous. The germline gives CDR1 DFQATT, CDR2 SNEGSKA (reference sequence). This CDR3 comprises 10 residues. Trimming took off 5 bases at V and 8 bases at J, with 9 bases between the two ends. DNA of the CDR3: TGCAGTGCTTGGACGGGAGGCTACACCTTC. Amino acid sequence: CSAWTGGYTF.

This clone turned up a few times. This sequence joins TRBV25-1 and TRBJ1-1; tentatively, D is TRBD1 (6 bases). CDR3 length: 13 residues. CDR1 is MGHDK and CDR2 is SYGVNS in the germline V gene. Deletions cut 11 bases from V and 5 bases from J, with 18 bases between. CDR3 sequence (DNA): TGTGCCGTTGGGGGGGGCTGGGGGACTGAAGCTTTCTTT. Encoded protein: CAVGGGWGTEAFF.

This rearrangement joins TRBV6-5 to TRBJ2-1, with D possibly matching TRBD1 (5 bases). The CDR3 is 15 residues long. Germline assignment: CDR1 MNHEY and CDR2 SVGAGI. Trimming left V 6 bases short and J 6 bases short, with 18 bases between. CDR3 sequence: CASRADQGPLNEQFF. The CDR3 DNA sequence: TGTGCCAGCAGAGCCGACCAGGGTCCCCTCAATGAGCAGTTCTTC.

J is TRBJ2-1 and V is TRBV3-1 (or the pseudogene TRBV3-2); 9 bases fit TRBD2. J gave up 9 bases and V 4 bases, and 7 bases lay outside the gene matches. Germline V gene data show CDR1 as LGHDT and CDR2 as YNNKEL (reference sequence). This CDR3 contains 14 residues. DNA for the CDR3: TGTGCCAGCAGCCGGGCGGGGGGGCTCGGTGAGCAGTTCTTC. Its protein product is CASSRAGGLGEQFF.

V and J are TRBV24-1 and TRBJ1-1; D gene unclear. The germline CDR1 and CDR2 sequences are KGHDR and SFDVKD. This CDR3 spans 16 amino acids. Trimming removed 4 bases from V and 5 bases from J, with 19 bases in between. CDR3 nucleotides: TGTGCCACCAGTGACTCAAAGTCCCTCGGGGATACTGAAGCTTTCTTT. This sequence encodes CATSDSKSLGDTEAFF.

This clone was counted a few times. The V and J genes are TRBV18 and TRBJ2-1; 7 positions match TRBD1. Germline CDR1 and CDR2: KGHSH and LQKENI. The junction had 0 bases not matched to a gene; V was cut back by 1 base and J by 0 bases. The CDR3 extends over 15 amino acids. CDR3: CASSPQGASYNEQFF. The CDR3 bases are TGTGCCAGCTCACCACAGGGGGCCTCCTACAATGAGCAGTTCTTC. The full variable domain, rest sourced from reference TRBV18 and TRBJ2-1, is NAGVMQNPRHLVRRRGQEARLRCSPMKGHSHVYWYRQLPEEGLKFMVYLQKENIIDESGMPKERFSAEFPKEGPSILRIQQVVRGDSAAYFCASSPQGASYNEQFFGPGTRLTVL.

The rearrangement links TRBV18 to TRBJ1-1; D possibly corresponds to TRBD1 (5 bases). Deletions cut 6 bases from V and 7 bases from J, with 12 bases between. The CDR3 extends over 12 amino acids. Germline V CDR1 and CDR2: KGHSH, LQKENI. CDR3 sequence reads: CASSQGTGEAFF. The CDR3 coding sequence is TGTGCCAGCTCCCAGGGTACGGGTGAAGCTTTCTTT.

CDR3 sequence: CASSLDPGDSMSDTF. CDR3 in DNA: TGTGCCAGCAGCTTAGATCCGGGGGACTCTATGAGTGACACCTTC. The chain couples TRBV11-2 to TRBJ1-2, with TRBD1 as a possible D gene (5 bases). Per the germline V gene, CDR1 is SGHAT and CDR2 is FQNNGV. There are 15 residues in the CDR3. Trimming left V 0 bases short and J 12 bases short, with 20 bases between.

The V call is TRBV9, the J call TRBJ2-3, with 12 bases lining up with TRBD2. This CDR3 contains 17 residues. The germline V gene encodes CDR1 SGDLS and CDR2 YYNGEE. The V and J ends lost 4 bases and 0 bases, in that order; junction bases with no gene match: 6. The CDR3 nucleotides read TGTGCCAGCAGCCAACTAGCGGGGGGCGGGAGCACAGATACGCAGTATTTT. Protein product: CASSQLAGGGSTDTQYF.

This chain links TRBV7-9 with TRBJ1-1; perhaps TRBD1 as D (6 bases). The CDR3 has 12 amino acids. Trimming removed 4 bases at V and 6 bases at J, with 9 bases between. CDR1 is SEHNR, CDR2 FQNEAQ, per germline (reference sequence). DNA of the CDR3: TGTGCCAGCAGCTGGACAGTGCCTGAAGCTTTCTTT. Protein sequence: CASSWTVPEAFF. Supplemented by reference TRBV7-9 and TRBJ1-1, the full variable domain reads DTGVSQNPRHKITKRGQNVTFRCDPISEHNRLYWYRQTLGQGPEFLTYFQNEAQLEKSRLLSDRFSAERPKGSFSTLEIQRTEQGDSAMYLCASSWTVPEAFFGQGTRLTVV.

This chain joins TRBV5-5 and TRBJ1-3; D remains unclear. Germline assignment: CDR1 SGHKS and CDR2 YYEKEE (reference sequence). V lost 2 bases and J lost 0, with 12 bases in between. The CDR3 extends over 16 amino acids. The CDR3 bases are TGTGCCAGCAGCTTTGGTCAGGCCTTCTCTGGAAACACCATATATTTT. This codes for CASSFGQAFSGNTIYF. Using reference TRBV5-5 and TRBJ1-3 for the parts outside the CDR3, the full variable domain is DAGVTQSPTHLIKTRGQQVTLRCSPISGHKSVSWYQQVLGQGPQFIFQYYEKEERGRGNFPDRFSARQFPNYSSELNVNALLLGDSALYLCASSFGQAFSGNTIYFGEGSWLTVV.

This chain connects TRBV2 to TRBJ2-2; 10 bases are shared with TRBD2. CDR1 and CDR2 (germline): SNHLY, FYNNEI. Losses at the gene ends were 7 bases for V and 5 bases for J; bases not matched to a gene: 7. The CDR3 is 15 amino acids. DNA of the CDR3: TGTGCCAGCAAGAAAGCGGGGGGGCAAACCGGGGAGCTGTTTTTT. Protein: CASKKAGGQTGELFF.

This chain connects TRBV4-1 to TRBJ1-3; 9 bases align to TRBD1. The CDR3 is 18 residues long. Germline trimming cut 3 bases from V and 7 bases from J; bases unmatched to any gene: 16. Germline V lookup: CDR1 MGHRA, CDR2 YSYEKL. In nucleotides, the CDR3 is TGCGCCAGCAGCCAGGGGGGAACAGGGGGCGAAAGTCGGAACACCATATATTTT. Amino acid sequence: CASSQGGTGGESRNTIYF.